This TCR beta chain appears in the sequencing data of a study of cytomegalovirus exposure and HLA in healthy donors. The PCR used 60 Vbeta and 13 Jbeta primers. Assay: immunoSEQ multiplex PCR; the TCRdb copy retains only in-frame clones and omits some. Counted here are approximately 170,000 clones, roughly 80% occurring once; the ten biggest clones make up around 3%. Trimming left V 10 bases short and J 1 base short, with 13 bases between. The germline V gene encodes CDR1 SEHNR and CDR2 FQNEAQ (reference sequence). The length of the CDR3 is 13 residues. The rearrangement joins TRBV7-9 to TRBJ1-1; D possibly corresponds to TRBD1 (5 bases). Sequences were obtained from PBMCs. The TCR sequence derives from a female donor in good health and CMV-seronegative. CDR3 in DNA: TGTGCCACCTTCCATGGGGCGAACACTGAAGCTTTCTTT. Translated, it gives CATFHGANTEAFF.